The source of this T cell receptor beta chain is a study of blood T cell repertoires in COVID-19. Study information: Sources were T cells, B-cell-depleted T cells, or PBMCs; the material itself was cDNA or gDNA.

Authors' processing steps: Amplification of reference gene primers provided the estimated nucleated cell counts. The table came from immunoSEQ multiplex PCR; TCRdb's copy has only in-frame clones and leaves some out. The V and J calls and the clone size are those of that table, but D and trimming were determined from the DNA. The table shows about 190,000 clones, with more than 60% occurring only once. This clone occurred a few times. Germline CDR1 reads PRHDT; CDR2 reads FYEKMQ (reference sequence). This CDR3 has 15 residues. Unmatched junction bases numbered 5, after V lost 5 bases and J lost 7 bases.

The clonotype originates from a woman aged 45-60 years with acute or convalescent COVID-19. The chain joins TRBV13 to TRBJ2-1, with 13 bases fitting TRBD2. The sequenced material came from peripheral blood. The CDR3: CASSRLAGGPNEQFF. CDR3 bases: TGTGCCAGCAGCCGACTAGCGGGAGGCCCAAATGAGCAGTTCTTC. The full variable domain, rest sourced from reference TRBV13 and TRBJ2-1, is AAGVIQSPRHLIKEKRETATLKCYPIPRHDTVYWYQQGPGQDPQFLISFYEKMQSDKGSIPDRFSAQQFSDYHSELNMSSLELGDSALYFCASSRLAGGPNEQFFGPGTRLTVL.